A single sample is the source of the 7 T cell receptor beta chains below, sequenced in a study of CD8 T cells in ankylosing spondylitis. TCRdb reprocessed the 5' RACE reads via MiXCR and lists one record per CDR3 protein. This sample yields 150,000 to 200,000 distinct CDR3 sequences, of which 30% to 40% are seen a single time; around 6.2% belongs to the top ten. The material sequenced was synovial fluid, either unsorted or a sorted T cell fraction (not recorded which). These receptors all come from a male donor with ankylosing spondylitis.

In DNA, the CDR3 is TGTGCCAGTAGTATGGTCCTGTTAGAGACCCAGTACTTC. Translation gives CASSMVLLETQYF. The chain recombines TRBV19 with TRBJ2-5; unclear D gene. CDR1 and CDR2 from the germline V gene are LNHDA and SQIVND (reference sequence). V lost 3 bases to trimming and J lost 4 bases, with 9 bases between them. The CDR3 runs 13 residues. The entire variable domain, with the rest obtained from reference TRBV19 and TRBJ2-5, is as follows: DGGITQSPKYLFRKEGQNVTLSCEQNLNHDAMYWYRQDPGQGLRLIYYSQIVNDFQKGDIAEGYSVSREKKESFPLTVTSAQKNPTAFYLCASSMVLLETQYFGPGTRLLVL.

The genes are TRBV3-1 and TRBJ2-2, with TRBD2 matching 11 bases. The ends lost 2 bases at V and 12 bases at J; junction bases unmatched: 2. Looked up from germline, CDR1 is LGHDT and CDR2 is YNNKEL (reference sequence). The CDR3 length is 13 residues. CDR3 in amino acids: CASSQTSGGQLFF. The CDR3 DNA sequence: TGTGCCAGCAGCCAAACTAGCGGGGGACAGCTGTTTTTT.

The genes are TRBV9 and TRBJ2-2; D is unclear. This CDR3 region has 14 residues. Trimming took off 3 bases at V and 1 base at J, with 7 bases between the two ends. The germline CDR1 and CDR2 sequences are SGDLS and YYNGEE. The CDR3 loop is CASSARLNTGELFF. CDR3 in DNA: TGTGCCAGCAGCGCTCGACTGAACACCGGGGAGCTGTTTTTT.

The chain is built from TRBV7-9 and TRBJ2-7, with D possibly being TRBD1 or TRBD2 (5 bases each). This CDR3 has 15 residues. V lost 1 base, J lost 7 bases, and 17 bases lay in between. Germline assignment: CDR1 SEHNR and CDR2 FQNEAQ (reference sequence). For the CDR3, the DNA is TGTGCCAGCAGCTTAGGGCTCGGGGCAATAGTTGAGCAGTACTTC. It codes for CASSLGLGAIVEQYF.

This clonotype was picked up a small number of times. V gene TRBV9 combines with J gene TRBJ2-1; 7 bases map to TRBD2. CDR3 length: 15 residues. Trimming removed 7 bases from V and 3 bases from J; junction bases left unmatched: 10. Germline CDR1 SGDLS, CDR2 YYNGEE. The CDR3 sequence is CASGGGEKGYNEQFF. CDR3 nucleotide sequence: TGTGCCAGCGGGGGAGGGGAGAAAGGCTACAATGAGCAGTTCTTC.

This clonotype was observed once. CDR3 residues: CASSEEWVVDGYTF. The CDR3 DNA follows: TGTGCCAGCAGTGAAGAATGGGTAGTGGATGGCTACACCTTC. The J gene is TRBJ1-2, the V gene TRBV2, with D uncertain. Trimming took 1 base from V and 6 from J, leaving 12 bases between them. Germline V gene lookup returns CDR1 SNHLY and CDR2 FYNNEI. The CDR3 contains 14 residues.

The rearrangement joins TRBV15 to TRBJ1-4, with a weak D call TRBD1 (5 bases). Germline V gene sequence: CDR1 LNHNV, CDR2 YYDKDF (reference sequence). The V gene lost 5 bases and the J gene lost 3 bases, with 13 bases spanning the gap. This CDR3 spans 15 amino acids. This CDR3 reads CATSAAGRANEKLFF. As DNA, the CDR3 is TGTGCCACCAGCGCTGCGGGGCGGGCTAATGAAAAACTGTTTTTT.